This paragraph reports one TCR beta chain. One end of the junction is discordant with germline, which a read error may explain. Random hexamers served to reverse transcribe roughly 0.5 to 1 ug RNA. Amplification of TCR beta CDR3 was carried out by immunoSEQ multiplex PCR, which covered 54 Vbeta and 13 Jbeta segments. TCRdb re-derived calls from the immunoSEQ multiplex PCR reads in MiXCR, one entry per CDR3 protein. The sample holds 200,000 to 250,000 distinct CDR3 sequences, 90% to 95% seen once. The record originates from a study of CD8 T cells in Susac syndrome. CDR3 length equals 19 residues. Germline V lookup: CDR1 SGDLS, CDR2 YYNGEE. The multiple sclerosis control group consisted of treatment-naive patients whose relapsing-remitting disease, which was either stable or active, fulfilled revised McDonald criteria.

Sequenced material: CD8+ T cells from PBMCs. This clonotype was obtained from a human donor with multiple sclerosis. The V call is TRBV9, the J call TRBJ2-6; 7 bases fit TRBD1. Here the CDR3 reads CASNVGWRQGIFGANVLTF. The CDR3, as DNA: TGTGCCAGCAACGTAGGGTGGAGACAGGGAATCTTTGGGGCCAACGTCCTGACTTTC. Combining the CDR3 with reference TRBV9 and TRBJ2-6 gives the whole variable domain DSGVTQTPKHLITATGQRVTLRCSPRSGDLSVYWYQQSLDQGLQFLIQYYNGEERAKGNILERFSAQQFPDLHSELNLSSLELGDSALYFCASNVGWRQGIFGANVLTFGAGSRLTVL.